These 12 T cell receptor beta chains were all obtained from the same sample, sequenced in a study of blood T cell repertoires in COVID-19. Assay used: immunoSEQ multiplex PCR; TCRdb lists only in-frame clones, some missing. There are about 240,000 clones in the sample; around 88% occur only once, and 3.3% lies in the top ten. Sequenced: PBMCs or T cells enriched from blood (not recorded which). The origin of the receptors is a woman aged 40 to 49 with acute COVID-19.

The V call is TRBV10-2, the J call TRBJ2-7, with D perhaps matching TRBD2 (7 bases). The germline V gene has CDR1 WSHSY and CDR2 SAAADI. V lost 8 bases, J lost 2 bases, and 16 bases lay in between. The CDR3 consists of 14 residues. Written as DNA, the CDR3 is TGCGCCAGCCAAACGGGGGGCGGACCCTACGAGCAGTACTTC. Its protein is CASQTGGGPYEQYF.

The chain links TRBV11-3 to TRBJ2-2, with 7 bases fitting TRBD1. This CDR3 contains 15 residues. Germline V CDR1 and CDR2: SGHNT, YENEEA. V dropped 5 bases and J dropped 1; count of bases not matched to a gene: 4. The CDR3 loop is CASSPRDRNTGELFF. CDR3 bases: TGTGCCAGCAGCCCCCGGGACAGGAACACCGGGGAGCTGTTTTTT.

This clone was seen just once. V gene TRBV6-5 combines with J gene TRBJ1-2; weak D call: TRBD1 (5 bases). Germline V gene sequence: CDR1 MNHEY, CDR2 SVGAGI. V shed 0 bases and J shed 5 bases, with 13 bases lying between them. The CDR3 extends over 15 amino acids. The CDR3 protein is CASSYSPTGPYGYTF. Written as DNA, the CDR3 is TGTGCCAGCAGTTACTCCCCAACAGGTCCGTATGGCTACACCTTC.

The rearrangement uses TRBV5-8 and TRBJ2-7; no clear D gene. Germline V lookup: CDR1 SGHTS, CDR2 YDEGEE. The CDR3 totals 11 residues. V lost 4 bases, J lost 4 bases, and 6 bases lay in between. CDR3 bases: TGTGCCAGCAGCCCTTTATACGAGCAGTACTTC. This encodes CASSPLYEQYF.

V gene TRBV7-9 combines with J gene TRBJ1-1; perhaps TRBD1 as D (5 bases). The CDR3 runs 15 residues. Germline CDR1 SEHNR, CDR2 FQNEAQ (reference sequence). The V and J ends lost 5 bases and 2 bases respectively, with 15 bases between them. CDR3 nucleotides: TGTGCCAGCAGCCCCCGGACATTTAGTAACACTGAAGCTTTCTTT. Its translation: CASSPRTFSNTEAFF.

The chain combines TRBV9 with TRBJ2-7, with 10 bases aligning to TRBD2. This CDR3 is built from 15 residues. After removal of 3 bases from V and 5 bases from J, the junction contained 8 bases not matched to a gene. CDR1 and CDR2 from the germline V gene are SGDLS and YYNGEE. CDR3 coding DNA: TGTGCCAGCAGCGAATCCGGGACTAGCGCCGACGAGCAGTACTTC. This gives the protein CASSESGTSADEQYF.

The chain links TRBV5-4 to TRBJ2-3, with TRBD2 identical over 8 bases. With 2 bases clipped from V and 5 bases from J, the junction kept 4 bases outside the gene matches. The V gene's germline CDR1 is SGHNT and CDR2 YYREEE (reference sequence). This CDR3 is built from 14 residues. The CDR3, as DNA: TGTGCCAGCAGCTTTCGGCGGGAGGTAGATACGCAGTATTTT. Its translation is CASSFRREVDTQYF.

DNA for the CDR3: TGTGCCATCAGTGAGTTCCGACAGGGGAATTCACCCCTCCACTTT. It encodes CAISEFRQGNSPLHF. This chain uses TRBV10-3 with TRBJ1-6, with 8 bases lining up with TRBD1. The germline CDR1 and CDR2 sequences are ENHRY and SYGVKD. CDR3 size: 15 residues. The V and J ends lost 1 base and 7 bases, in that order; junction bases with no gene match: 3.

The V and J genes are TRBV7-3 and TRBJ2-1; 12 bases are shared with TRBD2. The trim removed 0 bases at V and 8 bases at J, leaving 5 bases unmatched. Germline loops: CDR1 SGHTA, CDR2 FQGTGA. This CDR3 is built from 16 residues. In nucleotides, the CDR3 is TGTGCCAGCAGCTTAACGTGGGCTAGCGGGAGGGATGAGCAGTTCTTC. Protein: CASSLTWASGRDEQFF.

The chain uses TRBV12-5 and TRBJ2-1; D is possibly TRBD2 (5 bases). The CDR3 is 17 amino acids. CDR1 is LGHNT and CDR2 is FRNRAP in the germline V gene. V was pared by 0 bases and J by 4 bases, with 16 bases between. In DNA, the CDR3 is TGTGCTAGTGGTTTGGTACCTAGCCATAGAATATACAATGAGCAGTTCTTC. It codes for CASGLVPSHRIYNEQFF.

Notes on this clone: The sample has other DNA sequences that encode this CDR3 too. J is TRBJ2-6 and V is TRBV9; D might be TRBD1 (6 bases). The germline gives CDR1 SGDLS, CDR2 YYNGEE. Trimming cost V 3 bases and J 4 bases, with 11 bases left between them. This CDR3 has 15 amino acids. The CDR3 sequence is CASSAGTLGANVLTF. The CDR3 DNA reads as TGTGCCAGCAGCGCCGGGACATTGGGGGCCAACGTCCTGACTTTC.

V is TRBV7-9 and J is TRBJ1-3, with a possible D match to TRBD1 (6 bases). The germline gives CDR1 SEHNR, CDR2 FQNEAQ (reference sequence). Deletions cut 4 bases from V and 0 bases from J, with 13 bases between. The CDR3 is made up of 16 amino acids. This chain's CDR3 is CASSSGGQNSGNTIYF. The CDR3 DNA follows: TGTGCCAGCAGCTCAGGCGGACAGAACTCTGGAAACACCATATATTTT. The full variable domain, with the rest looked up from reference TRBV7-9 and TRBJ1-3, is DTGVSQNPRHKITKRGQNVTFRCDPISEHNRLYWYRQTLGQGPEFLTYFQNEAQLEKSRLLSDRFSAERPKGSFSTLEIQRTEQGDSAMYLCASSSGGQNSGNTIYFGEGSWLTVV.